One and the same sample provided the 17 T cell receptor beta chains below, sequenced in a study of regulatory T cells in long-lasting Graves disease. Time point specified: persistent/refractory GD, antithyroid drugs over 5 years with positive TRAb. Making the TCR library involved RNA that had been extracted from PBMCs. Building the TCR beta libraries relied on iRepertoire HTBI primers, and CDR3 regions underwent Arm-PCR. From the multiplex PCR reads, TCRdb called clonotypes with MiXCR, one entry per CDR3 protein. The sample has 450,000 or so distinct CDR3 sequences; 20% are singletons. The input for sequencing was peripheral blood mononuclear cells (PBMCs), taken when the disease was refractory, from a patient treated with antithyroid drugs. The receptors were gathered from a female donor with Graves disease.

The chain uses TRBV3-1 and TRBJ1-1, with unresolved D. Germline V gene lookup returns CDR1 LGHDT and CDR2 YNNKEL (reference sequence). Trimming took 2 bases from V and 3 from J, leaving 7 bases between them. The CDR3 covers 13 residues. The CDR3 protein is CASSQYEDTEAFF. CDR3 sequence (DNA): TGTGCCAGCAGCCAATATGAGGACACTGAAGCTTTCTTT.

The chain couples TRBV2 to TRBJ2-7; possibly TRBD2 for D (6 bases). Germline assignment: CDR1 SNHLY and CDR2 FYNNEI. Trimming took 4 bases from V and 4 from J, leaving 20 bases between them. The CDR3 has 16 residues. Here the CDR3 DNA reads TGTGCCAGCAGTGTTCGGGAGCCTCTAGTTGGGTACGAGCAGTACTTC. Its translation: CASSVREPLVGYEQYF.

The V and J genes are TRBV6-5 and TRBJ2-7; a weak D match, TRBD2 (5 bases). V was cut by 0 bases and J by 0 bases, with 15 bases left in between. Germline CDR1 MNHEY, CDR2 SVGAGI. The length of the CDR3 is 17 residues. CDR3 nucleotides: TGTGCCAGCAGTTACTCAGTACGAGGGAGTAGCTCCTACGAGCAGTACTTC. Encoded protein: CASSYSVRGSSSYEQYF.

The chain recombines TRBV6-5 with TRBJ2-7, with D possibly matching TRBD2 (5 bases). The CDR3 sequence is 14 residues long. V was shortened by 2 bases and J by 6 bases, with 14 bases between the two germline ends. Germline CDR1 reads MNHEY; CDR2 reads SVGAGI. CDR3 protein: CASSYARAGREQYF. The CDR3 coding sequence is TGTGCCAGCAGTTACGCGCGGGCGGGCCGCGAGCAGTACTTC.

This clonotype was observed at least ten times. The rearrangement uses TRBV19 and TRBJ1-2; 7 nucleotides line up with TRBD1. Germline-derived CDR1 and CDR2 are LNHDA and SQIVND (reference sequence). CDR3 size: 15 residues. Germline trimming cut 3 bases from V and 1 base from J; bases unmatched to any gene: 5. In DNA form, the CDR3 reads TGTGCCAGTAGTATCCGGGGACAGATTAACTATGGCTACACCTTC. Amino acids: CASSIRGQINYGYTF.

Many counts were recorded for this clonotype. CDR3 residues: CASSYQFSVGQDYEQYF. CDR3 nucleotide sequence: TGTGCCAGCAGTTATCAGTTTTCCGTTGGACAGGACTACGAGCAGTACTTC. This sequence joins TRBV6-5 and TRBJ2-7; 7 bases fit TRBD1. There are 17 residues in the CDR3. V dropped 3 bases and J dropped 3; count of bases not matched to a gene: 14. Germline V lookup: CDR1 MNHEY, CDR2 SVGAGI.

This clonotype was picked up a small number of times. The CDR3 DNA is TGTGCCAGCAGCTTAGCGGGAGCCCATGAGCAGTTCTTC. It codes for CASSLAGAHEQFF. The rearrangement uses TRBV7-8 and TRBJ2-1; D is possibly TRBD2 (5 bases). The CDR3 is 13 amino acids. V lost 0 bases, J lost 8 bases, and 8 bases lay in between. Germline V gene data show CDR1 as SGHVS and CDR2 as FQNEAQ. Filled out from reference TRBV7-8 and TRBJ2-1, the complete variable domain reads GAGVSQSPRYKVAKRGQDVALRCDPISGHVSLFWYQQALGQGPEFLTYFQNEAQLDKSGLPSDRFFAERPEGSVSTLKIQRTQQEDSAVYLCASSLAGAHEQFFGPGTRLTVL.

This clonotype has at least ten counts. The chain recombines TRBV7-9 with TRBJ2-7, with TRBD1 matching 7 bases. The germline V gene has CDR1 SEHNR and CDR2 FQNEAQ (reference sequence). With 2 bases clipped from V and 0 bases from J, the junction kept 1 base outside the gene matches. The CDR3 length is 14 residues. CDR3 coding DNA: TGTGCCAGCAGCTTAAGACAGGGCTCCTACGAGCAGTACTTC. It specifies CASSLRQGSYEQYF.

This chain's CDR3 is CSAGPGVGQYF. As DNA, the CDR3 is TGCAGTGCCGGGCCGGGGGTAGGGCAGTACTTC. The rearrangement links TRBV20-1 to TRBJ2-7, with D possibly TRBD2 on 6 matching bases. CDR3 length: 11 residues. Germline V gives CDR1 DFQATT, CDR2 SNEGSKA (reference sequence). Deletions cut 6 bases from V and 9 bases from J, with 15 bases between.

Ten or more counts support this clonotype. This chain joins TRBV9 and TRBJ2-7, with D tentatively TRBD1 or TRBD2 (5 bases each). Germline V gives CDR1 SGDLS, CDR2 YYNGEE. V was pared by 3 bases and J by 6 bases, with 13 bases between. The length of the CDR3 is 13 residues. Here the CDR3 DNA reads TGTGCCAGCAGCGAGAGGGACCACCTCGAGCAGTACTTC. The encoded protein is CASSERDHLEQYF.

The chain is built from TRBV7-8 and TRBJ2-4; tentatively, D is TRBD1 or TRBD2 (5 bases each). This CDR3 spans 15 amino acids. CDR1 SGHVS and CDR2 FQNEAQ come from the germline V gene. V was cut by 2 bases and J by 7 bases, with 15 bases left in between. The CDR3 nucleotides read TGTGCCAGCAGCTTAACCGGTGGGGGATATAACATTCAGTACTTC. As protein: CASSLTGGGYNIQYF.

This clonotype came up once. This clone may be a read error of a much larger clone one base away. J is TRBJ2-2 and V is TRBV7-3, with D unclear. This CDR3 contains 17 residues. Germline loops: CDR1 SGHTA, CDR2 FQGTGA. Trimming stripped 2 bases from V and 0 bases from J, with 13 bases between. CDR3 coding DNA: TGTGCCAGCAGCTTATCCCATGGCAGGACGAACACCGGGGAGCTGTTTTTT. This encodes CASSLSHGRTNTGELFF.

The chain carries TRBV19 and TRBJ2-1; TRBD2 might be the D (5 bases). The CDR3 extends over 13 amino acids. V was clipped by 4 bases and J by 6 bases, with 10 bases between them. Germline lookup yields CDR1 LNHDA and CDR2 SQIVND (reference sequence). The chain's CDR3 is CASSTRDTNEQFF. The CDR3 DNA sequence: TGTGCCAGTAGTACCCGGGATACCAATGAGCAGTTCTTC.

The chain links TRBV6-4 to TRBJ1-2; D possibly corresponds to TRBD1 (5 bases). Germline V gene lookup returns CDR1 MRHNA and CDR2 SNTAGT. V was cut by 2 bases and J by 9 bases, with 10 bases left in between. CDR3 length equals 12 residues. CDR3 amino acids: CASSDNGGRYTF. The CDR3 DNA sequence: TGTGCCAGCAGTGACAATGGGGGTCGCTACACCTTC.

This clonotype turned up a few times. V and J are TRBV28 and TRBJ2-7; 7 bases agree with TRBD2. The CDR3 has 15 amino acids. Germline V gene lookup returns CDR1 MDHEN and CDR2 SYDVKM. The V segment lost 5 bases and the J segment 3 bases; nucleotides outside the gene matches: 10. The CDR3 is CASSPTLSGNYEQYF. CDR3 sequence (DNA): TGTGCCAGCAGTCCAACCTTAAGCGGGAACTACGAGCAGTACTTC. The variable domain in full, with the rest retrieved from reference TRBV28 and TRBJ2-7, is DVKVTQSSRYLVKRTGEKVFLECVQDMDHENMFWYRQDPGLGLRLIYFSYDVKMKEKGDIPEGYSVSREKKERFSLILESASTNQTSMYLCASSPTLSGNYEQYFGPGTRLTVT.

The CDR3 spells CASSPSGAGTEAFF. The CDR3, as DNA: TGTGCCAGCAGCCCCTCGGGGGCCGGCACTGAAGCTTTCTTT. The genes are TRBV6-1 and TRBJ1-1; D perhaps matches TRBD1 (6 bases). The germline V gene encodes CDR1 MNHNS and CDR2 SASEGT. This CDR3 region has 14 residues. V was shortened by 6 bases and J by 4 bases, with 15 bases between the two germline ends.

As to this clonotype: A much larger clone lies one base from this, so it may be a read error. This rearrangement joins TRBV5-5 to TRBJ2-7; D may be TRBD1 (6 bases). This CDR3 region has 17 residues. Trimming stripped 0 bases from V and 4 bases from J, with 20 bases between. CDR1 is SGHKS and CDR2 is YYEKEE in the germline V gene (reference sequence). CDR3 loop: CASSLGPSGTMGYEQYF. The CDR3 DNA follows: TGTGCCAGCAGCTTGGGACCTTCAGGGACAATGGGTTACGAGCAGTACTTC.